A selection of T cell receptor beta chains follows, all from one sample in a study of cytomegalovirus exposure and HLA in healthy donors. Sequencing was performed with immunoSEQ multiplex PCR; in TCRdb, only in-frame clones are kept and a portion is missing. This sample has under 200,000 clones, with more than 70% found just once. The sample taken for sequencing was PBMCs. These receptor sequences come from a girl under 18 in good health and CMV-seronegative. Each CDR3 is given with its conserved first and last residue.

j_gene	v_gene	CDR3aa
TRBJ2-5	TRBV9	CASSVAAGGVETQYF
TRBJ1-5	TRBV4-2	CASSPNGPDQPQHF
TRBJ2-2	TRBV9	CASSLPLESGELFF
TRBJ2-3	TRBV11-2	CASSPLKGRDTQYF
TRBJ1-1	TRBV25-1	CASSASMNTEAFF
TRBJ2-3	TRBV9	CASSSDRVRGADTQYF
TRBJ1-1	TRBV27	CASSLLGQGENTEAFF
TRBJ1-5	TRBV15	CATSRAGEPSNQPQHF
TRBJ2-1	TRBV27	CASSLSPRNNNEQFF
TRBJ1-1	TRBV4-1	CASSQEPGQGSGMNTEAFF